The 21 T cell receptor beta chains given below trace back to one sample, sequenced in a study of shared clonotypes between healthy human individuals. The assay was immunoSEQ multiplex PCR, and TCRdb's table has in-frame clones only and misses some. The table has 2 million to 2.5 million clones, 90% to 95% seen once. Selected positively for CCR7 and CD45RO-negative, naive CD8 cells excluded terminally differentiated effector memory CD45RA+ cells. Sequencing was done on a sample of naive CD8+ T cells from PBMCs. The receptors were gathered from a man aged 18 to 29 in good health. Some clones in this sample may be carry-over from other donors' samples.

The rearrangement uses TRBV5-5 and TRBJ2-7, with D possibly matching TRBD1 (6 bases). This CDR3 is built from 14 residues. From germline, CDR1 is SGHKS and CDR2 YYEKEE (reference sequence). V was shortened by 2 bases and J by 0 bases, with 9 bases between the two germline ends. CDR3 loop: CASSLNRDSYEQYF. For the CDR3, the DNA is TGTGCCAGCAGCTTAAACAGGGACTCCTACGAGCAGTACTTC.

The chain links TRBV10-3 to TRBJ1-1; 8 bases are shared with TRBD1. Looked up from germline, CDR1 is ENHRY and CDR2 is SYGVKD. Unmatched junction bases numbered 7, after V lost 6 bases and J lost 1 base. This CDR3 is built from 15 residues. In DNA form, the CDR3 reads TGTGCCATCAGAGCACGACAGGGGACGAACACTGAAGCTTTCTTT. It yields the protein CAIRARQGTNTEAFF.

This chain joins TRBV28 and TRBJ2-2; perhaps TRBD2 as D (6 bases). The V and J ends lost 6 bases and 0 bases respectively, with 14 bases between them. The CDR3 spans 16 residues. Germline V gives CDR1 MDHEN, CDR2 SYDVKM. CDR3 sequence (DNA): TGTGCCAGCAGCCCGCTAGGGGAGGCGAACACCGGGGAGCTGTTTTTT. It encodes CASSPLGEANTGELFF.

This chain links TRBV6-5 with TRBJ2-1; D might be TRBD2 (6 bases). Trimming stripped 2 bases from V and 8 bases from J, with 16 bases between. From germline, CDR1 is MNHEY and CDR2 SVGAGI. This CDR3 has 15 amino acids. The CDR3 is CASSYTEGTRDEQFF. The CDR3 nucleotides read TGTGCCAGCAGTTACACGGAGGGGACCCGTGATGAGCAGTTCTTC.

The chain carries TRBV11-2 and TRBJ1-1; TRBD1 aligns across 8 bases. Germline V lookup: CDR1 SGHAT, CDR2 FQNNGV. This CDR3 is built from 17 residues. With 5 bases clipped from V and 0 bases from J, the junction kept 11 bases outside the gene matches. In DNA form, the CDR3 reads TGTGCCAGCAGCCCCACGACTCAGGGGGCGATGAACACTGAAGCTTTCTTT. Amino acids: CASSPTTQGAMNTEAFF.

The V gene is TRBV7-9, the J gene TRBJ1-4; 7 bases map to TRBD1. The CDR3 length is 15 residues. Per germline, CDR1 SEHNR and CDR2 FQNEAQ (reference sequence). The V gene end was trimmed by 2 bases and the J gene end by 5 bases; junction bases not matched to a gene: 5. The CDR3 reads CASSLFLGQNEKLFF. CDR3 coding DNA: TGTGCCAGCAGCTTATTCTTGGGACAGAATGAAAAACTGTTTTTT. Supplemented by reference TRBV7-9 and TRBJ1-4, the full variable domain reads DTGVSQNPRHKITKRGQNVTFRCDPISEHNRLYWYRQTLGQGPEFLTYFQNEAQLEKSRLLSDRFSAERPKGSFSTLEIQRTEQGDSAMYLCASSLFLGQNEKLFFGSGTQLSVL.

In regard to this clone: The same CDR3 can be traced to other DNA sequences in this sample. This sequence joins TRBV27 and TRBJ1-1; D may be TRBD1 (5 bases). This CDR3 contains 13 residues. Trimming pared 3 bases from V and 5 bases from J, leaving 10 bases between. Germline CDR1 is MNHEY and CDR2 is SMNVEV (reference sequence). The CDR3 coding sequence is TGTGCCAGCAGTTTTGGGGCCCGAACTGAAGCTTTCTTT. Translated: CASSFGARTEAFF.

This chain uses TRBV30 with TRBJ2-4; D gene ambiguous. The CDR3 has 13 amino acids. Trimming left V 6 bases short and J 9 bases short, with 18 bases between. CDR1 is GTSNPN and CDR2 is SVGIG in the germline V gene (reference sequence). The CDR3 sequence is CACQDGRLGIQYF. CDR3 coding DNA: TGTGCCTGTCAGGACGGACGGCTGGGCATTCAGTACTTC.

This chain uses TRBV5-1 with TRBJ1-4; tentatively, D is TRBD1 (5 bases). The ends were cut back, 1 base at V and 4 bases at J, with 8 bases in the middle. The CDR3 length is 14 residues. Germline CDR1 is SGHRS and CDR2 is YFSETQ. The DNA for the CDR3 is TGCGCCAGCAGCTTGTGGGGCCTTAATGAAAAACTGTTTTTT. Its protein is CASSLWGLNEKLFF. Filled out from reference TRBV5-1 and TRBJ1-4, the complete variable domain reads KAGVTQTPRYLIKTRGQQVTLSCSPISGHRSVSWYQQTPGQGLQFLFEYFSETQRNKGNFPGRFSGRQFSNSRSEMNVSTLELGDSALYLCASSLWGLNEKLFFGSGTQLSVL.

Comments on this clone: Different DNA sequences within this sample yield the same CDR3. This chain links TRBV6-5 with TRBJ2-7; D may be TRBD1 or TRBD2 (5 bases each). The CDR3 is made up of 14 amino acids. Germline values: CDR1 MNHEY, CDR2 SVGAGI. V was clipped by 6 bases and J by 7 bases, with 19 bases between them. For the CDR3, the DNA is TGTGCCAGCAGAGCTTGGGTAACCGGGACGGAGCAGTACTTC. It is translated as CASRAWVTGTEQYF.

CDR3 nucleotide sequence: TGTGCCAGCAGCTTAGCCTTTGGCGGTCAGTACCAAGAGACCCAGTACTTC. It yields the protein CASSLAFGGQYQETQYF. The rearrangement uses TRBV7-9 and TRBJ2-5, with D unresolved. The CDR3 covers 17 residues. The germline V gene has CDR1 SEHNR and CDR2 FQNEAQ (reference sequence). Trimming shortened V by 0 bases and J by 0 bases, and 14 bases separated the two germline ends.

As concerns this clone: Other nucleotide sequences from this sample produce the same CDR3. The rearrangement joins TRBV7-9 to TRBJ2-1, with unresolved D. Between the trimmed V and J ends, which lost 0 bases and 8 bases, there was a span of 5 bases. The CDR3 runs 12 residues. CDR1 and CDR2 (germline): SEHNR, FQNEAQ (reference sequence). The CDR3 sequence: CASSLAVDEQFF. DNA of the CDR3: TGTGCCAGCAGCTTAGCGGTCGATGAGCAGTTCTTC.

The chain recombines TRBV9 with TRBJ1-1; D perhaps matches TRBD1 (5 bases). The CDR3 runs to 15 residues. Looked up from germline, CDR1 is SGDLS and CDR2 is YYNGEE. V was pared by 4 bases and J by 4 bases, with 17 bases between. The CDR3 here is CASSPSGGGGTEAFF. In DNA form, the CDR3 reads TGTGCCAGCAGCCCATCCGGGGGTGGGGGCACTGAAGCTTTCTTT.

This clone was counted a few times. The V gene is TRBV2, the J gene TRBJ2-7, with D possibly TRBD1 on 6 matching bases. CDR3 length equals 15 residues. Between the trimmed V and J ends, which lost 0 bases and 1 base, there was a span of 10 bases. CDR1 is SNHLY and CDR2 is FYNNEI in the germline V gene. The CDR3 DNA is TGTGCCAGCAGTGAAGCGAGGGGGAGATCCTACGAGCAGTACTTC. Translated, it gives CASSEARGRSYEQYF.

The chain recombines TRBV5-1 with TRBJ2-4; D assignment may be TRBD1 or TRBD2 (5 bases each). V lost 4 bases and J 6 bases, leaving 14 bases between the germline ends. This CDR3 has 14 residues. Germline V gene data show CDR1 as SGHRS and CDR2 as YFSETQ. Here the CDR3 DNA reads TGCGCCAGCAGCCCCCGGGACCGAGGAAACATTCAGTACTTC. Its translation: CASSPRDRGNIQYF.

The chain joins TRBV11-2 to TRBJ2-3; no definite D call. Trimming left V 4 bases short and J 3 bases short, with 14 bases between. CDR1 and CDR2 from the germline V gene are SGHAT and FQNNGV. The CDR3 is made up of 15 amino acids. CDR3 sequence reads: CASSSEGENTDTQYF. CDR3 sequence (DNA): TGTGCCAGCAGCTCCGAAGGAGAAAATACAGATACGCAGTATTTT.

The V gene is TRBV4-1, the J gene TRBJ2-3; 9 nucleotides line up with TRBD2. Germline V lookup: CDR1 MGHRA, CDR2 YSYEKL. There are 17 residues in the CDR3. V lost 1 base and J lost 5; bases outside the gene matches: 10. The CDR3 region has the DNA TGCGCCAGCAGCCAAGGACCGGCGGGAGGGCTGGGAGATACGCAGTATTTT. It encodes CASSQGPAGGLGDTQYF.

The CDR3 nucleotides are TGTGCCAGCAGTACACAGGGTATCAATCAGCCCCAGCATTTT. It is translated as CASSTQGINQPQHF. The rearrangement uses TRBV6-1 and TRBJ1-5; weak D call: TRBD1 (6 bases). V lost 5 bases to trimming and J lost 3 bases, with 11 bases between them. Germline V gives CDR1 MNHNS, CDR2 SASEGT. This CDR3 has 14 residues.

This chain uses TRBV27 with TRBJ2-1; D might be TRBD2 (6 bases). Germline CDR1 and CDR2: MNHEY and SMNVEV (reference sequence). Trimming removed 5 bases from V and 6 bases from J, with 11 bases in between. This CDR3 has 13 residues. The CDR3 bases are TGTGCCAGCAGTGCGGGACGACTCAATGAGCAGTTCTTC. It codes for CASSAGRLNEQFF.

The chain joins TRBV7-9 to TRBJ2-7; TRBD1 agrees at 8 bases. The CDR3 extends over 13 amino acids. The J segment lost 5 bases and the V segment lost 8 bases, leaving 8 bases of the junction unmatched. The V gene's germline CDR1 is SEHNR and CDR2 FQNEAQ (reference sequence). The CDR3 protein is CASEDRATNEQYF. DNA of the CDR3: TGTGCCAGCGAGGACAGGGCTACCAACGAGCAGTACTTC.

This clone has only one observation. The chain recombines TRBV27 with TRBJ1-1; D not resolved. The V end was cut by 6 bases, the J end by 6 bases, with 17 bases between. CDR1 is MNHEY, CDR2 SMNVEV, per germline (reference sequence). This CDR3 region has 14 residues. CDR3 bases: TGTGCCAGCAGCGAACATAGAGGGATACCTGAAGCTTTCTTT. It yields the protein CASSEHRGIPEAFF.